This T cell receptor beta chain stems from a study of CD8 T cells in Susac syndrome. A quantity of about 0.5 to 1 ug RNA underwent reverse transcription using random hexamers. Coverage of TCR beta CDR3 amplification by immunoSEQ multiplex PCR extended to 54 Vbeta and 13 Jbeta. TCRdb redid the calling of the immunoSEQ multiplex PCR reads with MiXCR, one entry per CDR3 protein. The repertoire holds roughly 80,000 distinct CDR3 sequences, with about 93% as singletons. This CDR3 has 15 amino acids. Trimming left V 6 bases short and J 4 bases short, with 16 bases between. Germline V gene sequence: CDR1 MDHEN, CDR2 SYDVKM. Controls matched for age and sex were healthy donors. Negative isolation was used for CD8+ and CD4+ T cells, and FACS enrichment was applied to TEMRA cells.

The origin of this receptor is a human donor in good health. The sample was CD8+ T cells from PBMCs. The V gene is TRBV28, the J gene TRBJ2-1; no firm D call. The CDR3 here is CASRDQARIYNEQFF. CDR3 DNA: TGTGCCAGCAGGGACCAAGCAAGGATTTACAATGAGCAGTTCTTC.